This passage covers 30 T cell receptor beta chains from one sample sequenced in a study of regulatory T cells in long-lasting Graves disease. Arm-PCR of CDR3 regions and iRepertoire HTBI primers were the basis on which TCR beta libraries were built. TCRdb processed the multiplex PCR reads anew with MiXCR; each CDR3 protein has one entry. The sample has around 460,000 distinct CDR3 sequences, about 22% seen once. Regarding time point: persistent/refractory GD, antithyroid drugs over 5 years with positive TRAb. PBMC-derived RNA was used for the TCR library. Material: peripheral blood mononuclear cells (PBMCs), obtained when the disease was refractory, from a patient treated with antithyroid drugs. The receptors were gathered from a female donor with Graves disease.

This clonotype appeared many times. The chain uses TRBV28 and TRBJ2-7; no clear D. Trimming stripped 8 bases from V and 9 bases from J, with 17 bases between. The CDR3 has 12 amino acids. The V gene's germline CDR1 is MDHEN and CDR2 SYDVKM. In DNA form, the CDR3 reads TGTGCCAGCTCCTCCCGACCATATGTGCAGTACTTC. It codes for CASSSRPYVQYF. Looking up the rest from reference TRBV28 and TRBJ2-7 gives the full variable domain: DVKVTQSSRYLVKRTGEKVFLECVQDMDHENMFWYRQDPGLGLRLIYFSYDVKMKEKGDIPEGYSVSREKKERFSLILESASTNQTSMYLCASSSRPYVQYFGPGTRLTVT.

The V and J genes are TRBV7-2 and TRBJ2-7; 7 nucleotides agree with TRBD2. The V gene end was trimmed by 3 bases and the J gene end by 1 base; junction bases not matched to a gene: 9. The CDR3 extends over 16 amino acids. CDR1 is SGHTA, CDR2 FQGNSA, per germline. This CDR3 is CASSFLGGEISYEQYF. In DNA, the CDR3 is TGTGCCAGCAGCTTCCTGGGGGGGGAAATTTCCTACGAGCAGTACTTC.

The table lists this clonotype with a few counts. The CDR3 region is CASSLTGVNEQFF. The CDR3 nucleotides are TGTGCCAGCAGCCTAACAGGGGTCAATGAGCAGTTCTTC. The V and J genes are TRBV11-3 and TRBJ2-1; the match to TRBD1 covers 7 bases. Trimming cost V 5 bases and J 6 bases; bases outside gene matches: 4. This CDR3 has 13 amino acids. Per germline, CDR1 SGHNT and CDR2 YENEEA. Full variable domain (remainder filled in from reference TRBV11-3 and TRBJ2-1): EAGVVQSPRYKIIEKKQPVAFWCNPISGHNTLYWYLQNLGQGPELLIRYENEEAVDDSQLPKDRFSAERLKGVDSTLKIQPAELGDSAVYLCASSLTGVNEQFFGPGTRLTVL.

A few counts support this clonotype. The chain has TRBV7-2 and TRBJ1-1, with D unresolved. CDR1 and CDR2 from the germline V gene are SGHTA and FQGNSA. Trimming removed 7 bases from V and 5 bases from J, with 14 bases in between. The CDR3 consists of 13 residues. This chain's CDR3 is CASIWGGETEAFF. The CDR3, as DNA: TGTGCCAGCATTTGGGGAGGTGAAACTGAAGCTTTCTTT.

This clonotype was detected many times. The chain employs TRBV6-5 and TRBJ1-5; no definite D call. V lost 2 bases, J lost 4 bases, and 12 bases lay in between. The CDR3 sequence is 15 residues long. The germline V gene encodes CDR1 MNHEY and CDR2 SVGAGI. CDR3: CASSYRLGKNQPQHF. CDR3 coding DNA: TGTGCCAGCAGTTACCGCCTGGGTAAGAATCAGCCCCAGCATTTT.

Remarks on this clonotype: Mismatch with germline at one junction end may stem from a read error. J is TRBJ2-5 and V is TRBV7-9; D is possibly TRBD1 (5 bases). CDR3 length: 12 amino acids. Germline V gives CDR1 SEHNR, CDR2 FQNEAQ (reference sequence). The CDR3 reads CASRRQQGTQYF. CDR3 nucleotides: TGTGCCAGCAGAAGACAGCAAGGGACCCAGTACTTC. The full variable domain, its missing parts supplied by reference TRBV7-9 and TRBJ2-5, is DTGVSQNPRHKITKRGQNVTFRCDPISEHNRLYWYRQTLGQGPEFLTYFQNEAQLEKSRLLSDRFSAERPKGSFSTLEIQRTEQGDSAMYLCASRRQQGTQYFGPGTRLLVL.

This sequence joins TRBV29-1 and TRBJ1-1; 11 bases match TRBD1. The CDR3 has 14 residues. Germline CDR1 reads SQVTM; CDR2 reads ANQGSEA. Trimming took 2 bases from V and 4 from J; bases not matched to a gene: 3. CDR3 region: CSVERDRGSTEAFF. CDR3 in DNA: TGCAGCGTTGAAAGGGACAGGGGGAGCACTGAAGCTTTCTTT. Complete variable domain (other parts from reference TRBV29-1 and TRBJ1-1): SAVISQKPSRDICQRGTSLTIQCQVDSQVTMMFWYRQQPGQSLTLIATANQGSEATYESGFVIDKFPISRPNLTFSTLTVSNMSPEDSSIYLCSVERDRGSTEAFFGQGTRLTVV.

This clonotype was recorded at least ten times. The V gene is TRBV6-1, the J gene TRBJ2-7, with 9 bases fitting TRBD2. The V segment lost 1 base and the J segment 4 bases; nucleotides outside the gene matches: 5. This CDR3 contains 15 residues. CDR1 is MNHNS, CDR2 SASEGT, per germline. The CDR3 nucleotides are TGTGCCAGCAGTGAAGTGGCTAGCGGGGTTTACGAGCAGTACTTC. Its translation is CASSEVASGVYEQYF.

In this sample, this clonotype turned up many times. The V and J genes are TRBV12-3 or TRBV12-4 and TRBJ2-7; 11 bases match TRBD2. V lost 5 bases, J lost 7 bases, and 10 bases stayed unmatched. This CDR3 has 15 amino acids. CDR3 in amino acids: CASSISGRAKEEQYF. CDR3 coding DNA: TGTGCCAGCAGTATTAGCGGGAGGGCAAAGGAGGAGCAGTACTTC.

The rearrangement links TRBV7-9 to TRBJ2-5; 7 nucleotides agree with TRBD1. The V and J ends lost 1 base and 7 bases, in that order; junction bases with no gene match: 12. Germline CDR1 reads SEHNR; CDR2 reads FQNEAQ (reference sequence). There are 16 residues in the CDR3. The CDR3 sequence: CASSLGGTVSRVTQYF. For the CDR3, the DNA is TGTGCCAGCAGCTTAGGTGGGACAGTCTCAAGAGTGACCCAGTACTTC.

This clonotype appeared a few times. The CDR3 region has the DNA TGTGCCAGTAAATTCGGGATTGAAAAACTGTTTTTT. This translates into CASKFGIEKLFF. The chain combines TRBV19 with TRBJ1-4; no clear D. This CDR3 has 12 amino acids. From germline, CDR1 is LNHDA and CDR2 SQIVND (reference sequence). V was shortened by 7 bases and J by 7 bases, with 10 bases between the two germline ends.

The chain carries TRBV6-4 and TRBJ2-2; 7 nucleotides match TRBD1. CDR1 and CDR2 from the germline V gene are MRHNA and SNTAGT. The CDR3 covers 14 residues. Germline trimming cut 7 bases from V and 4 bases from J; bases unmatched to any gene: 6. The CDR3 loop is CASTKGQLTGELFF. In DNA, the CDR3 is TGTGCCAGCACCAAGGGACAGCTCACCGGGGAGCTGTTTTTT.

The genes are TRBV9 and TRBJ1-1; possible D gene TRBD1, 5 bases. Looked up from germline, CDR1 is SGDLS and CDR2 is YYNGEE. This CDR3 is 13 amino acids long. Trimming removed 4 bases from V and 4 bases from J, with 11 bases in between. CDR3 region: CASSQGSFTEAFF. DNA for the CDR3: TGTGCCAGCAGCCAGGGCTCCTTCACTGAAGCTTTCTTT.

The chain has TRBV14 and TRBJ1-2; 8 positions agree with TRBD1. CDR1 is SGHDN, CDR2 FVKESK, per germline. The V and J ends lost 2 bases and 3 bases, in that order; junction bases with no gene match: 14. This CDR3 has 18 residues. DNA for the CDR3: TGTGCCAGCAGCCAACTTCTCAAGGACAGGGAGACGGACTATGGCTACACCTTC. Amino acid sequence: CASSQLLKDRETDYGYTF. The whole variable domain, filled in from reference TRBV14 and TRBJ1-2, reads EAGVTQFPSHSVIEKGQTVTLRCDPISGHDNLYWYRRVMGKEIKFLLHFVKESKQDESGMPNNRFLAERTGGTYSTLKVQPAELEDSGVYFCASSQLLKDRETDYGYTFGSGTRLTVV.

This clonotype was picked up a small number of times. The junction differs from germline at one of its ends, possibly a read error. This chain uses TRBV7-9 with TRBJ2-5, with D perhaps TRBD2 (5 bases). CDR1 SEHNR and CDR2 FQNEAQ come from the germline V gene (reference sequence). The CDR3 sequence is 14 residues long. The CDR3 loop reads CASNLAYGEETQYF. Here the CDR3 DNA reads TGTGCCAGCAACTTAGCGTACGGTGAAGAGACCCAGTACTTC.

This clonotype was detected only a few times. The chain links TRBV5-1 to TRBJ2-7, with D unclear. The germline gives CDR1 SGHRS, CDR2 YFSETQ. The V end lost 5 bases, the J end lost 0 bases, and 18 bases lay between the germline ends. CDR3 size: 16 residues. In DNA, the CDR3 is TGCGCCAGCAGGATCAGGACGGATACCAGCTCCTACGAGCAGTACTTC. Its protein product is CASRIRTDTSSYEQYF.

This clonotype was recorded at least ten times. This chain uses TRBV5-1 with TRBJ2-7, with 7 bases identical to TRBD2. CDR3 length: 15 residues. Germline values: CDR1 SGHRS, CDR2 YFSETQ. The V and J ends lost 0 bases and 2 bases, in that order; junction bases with no gene match: 5. The CDR3 region is CASSLELAATYEQYF. CDR3 DNA: TGCGCCAGCAGCTTGGAGCTAGCGGCAACCTACGAGCAGTACTTC.

The sample holds many counts of this clonotype. The V and J genes are TRBV25-1 and TRBJ2-5, with D possibly being TRBD1 or TRBD2 (7 bases each). Deletions cut 3 bases from V and 7 bases from J, with 21 bases between. This CDR3 is built from 16 residues. Germline-derived CDR1 and CDR2 are MGHDK and SYGVNS. The CDR3 DNA reads as TGTGCCAGCAGTGATGCGAGTCAAGCAGGGGGGGTGACCCAGTACTTC. This translates into CASSDASQAGGVTQYF. The full variable domain, completed using reference TRBV25-1 and TRBJ2-5, is EADIYQTPRYLVIGTGKKITLECSQTMGHDKMYWYQQDPGMELHLIHYSYGVNSTEKGDLSSESTVSRIRTEHFPLTLESARPSHTSQYLCASSDASQAGGVTQYFGPGTRLLVL.

V and J are TRBV29-1 and TRBJ1-5; D is uncertain. Germline lookup yields CDR1 SQVTM and CDR2 ANQGSEA. This CDR3 has 13 residues. Trimming removed 6 bases from V and 6 bases from J, with 15 bases in between. The CDR3 sequence is CSVIEVPGQPQHF. CDR3 sequence (DNA): TGCAGCGTGATCGAGGTGCCGGGTCAGCCCCAGCATTTT.

The chain employs TRBV3-1 and TRBJ1-2; D may be TRBD1 (6 bases). The CDR3 sequence is 16 residues long. Germline assignment: CDR1 LGHDT and CDR2 YNNKEL (reference sequence). Between the trimmed V and J ends, which lost 5 bases and 6 bases, there was a span of 22 bases. As DNA, the CDR3 is TGTGCCAGCAGCTCGACGGGGGGGCTGAGCGGGGATGGCTACACCTTC. Translation: CASSSTGGLSGDGYTF.

This chain joins TRBV6-5 and TRBJ2-2; a weak D match, TRBD1 (5 bases). V was pared by 2 bases and J by 4 bases, with 11 bases between. This CDR3 is 15 amino acids long. CDR1 is MNHEY, CDR2 SVGAGI, per germline. CDR3 protein: CASSYRQGFTGELFF. The CDR3 nucleotides read TGTGCCAGCAGTTACAGGCAGGGTTTCACCGGGGAGCTGTTTTTT.

This clonotype was recorded many times. The CDR3 region is CASSRGGTYNSPLHF. Written as DNA, the CDR3 is TGTGCCAGCAGCCGAGGGGGGACCTATAATTCACCCCTCCACTTT. J is TRBJ1-6 and V is TRBV28; possibly TRBD1 for D (6 bases). The V gene lost 6 bases and the J gene lost 2 bases, with 11 bases spanning the gap. The germline gives CDR1 MDHEN, CDR2 SYDVKM. The CDR3 is 15 residues long.

This clonotype was seen many times. The V call is TRBV12-3 or TRBV12-4, the J call TRBJ1-5; TRBD1 agrees at 8 bases. This CDR3 is 15 amino acids long. Trimming at V came to 6 bases and at J to 1 base, leaving 5 bases not matched to a gene. The CDR3 reads CASSSGGTSNQPQHF. CDR3 nucleotide sequence: TGTGCCAGCAGCTCAGGGGGCACGAGCAATCAGCCCCAGCATTTT.

The table lists this clonotype with many counts. J is TRBJ2-2 and V is TRBV11-1, with 7 bases identical to TRBD1. This CDR3 contains 14 residues. Unmatched junction bases numbered 4, after V lost 3 bases and J lost 6 bases. Per germline, CDR1 SGHAT and CDR2 FQDESV (reference sequence). The CDR3 here is CASSFRQGAGELFF. The CDR3 DNA follows: TGTGCCAGCAGCTTTCGACAGGGAGCCGGGGAGCTGTTTTTT. Based on the CDR3 plus reference TRBV11-1 and TRBJ2-2, the full variable domain is EAEVAQSPRYKITEKSQAVAFWCDPISGHATLYWYRQILGQGPELLVQFQDESVVDDSQLPKDRFSAERLKGVDSTLKIQPAELGDSAMYLCASSFRQGAGELFFGEGSRLTVL.

As regards this clonotype: A much larger clone differs from this one at a single base, so this may be a read error. This chain joins TRBV27 and TRBJ2-7; 9 bases fit TRBD1. CDR1 is MNHEY, CDR2 SMNVEV, per germline (reference sequence). This CDR3 is built from 14 residues. CDR3 loop: CASSIDRGGYERYF. The CDR3 DNA reads as TGTGCCAGCAGTATAGACAGGGGGGGCTACGAGCGGTACTTC.

This clonotype has a handful of counts. V is TRBV5-1 and J is TRBJ1-1; D perhaps matches TRBD1 (5 bases). Germline V CDR1 and CDR2: SGHRS, YFSETQ. Trimming took 0 bases from V and 4 from J, leaving 10 bases between them. The CDR3 length is 14 residues. The CDR3 here is CASSLVGGSTEAFF. Here the CDR3 DNA reads TGCGCCAGCAGCTTGGTGGGGGGTTCCACTGAAGCTTTCTTT.

The sample holds many counts of this clonotype. The chain joins TRBV19 to TRBJ2-5; 7 bases agree with TRBD1. CDR1 LNHDA and CDR2 SQIVND come from the germline V gene (reference sequence). The CDR3 is 15 amino acids. V trimming: 9 bases; J trimming: 5 bases; junction bases outside the gene matches: 15. The CDR3 loop reads CASSLSSGGQETQYF. The CDR3 DNA reads as TGTGCCAGCAGCTTAAGTTCAGGGGGTCAGGAGACCCAGTACTTC.

As for this clonotype: This may stem from a read error, because a much larger clone lies one nucleotide away. Lacking the conserved final phenylalanine or tryptophan, this CDR3 likely reflects a read error. V is TRBV27 and J is TRBJ1-2; a weak D match, TRBD1 (5 bases). The CDR3 length is 13 residues. V lost 2 bases and J lost 8, with 12 bases in between. Germline CDR1 and CDR2: MNHEY and SMNVEV (reference sequence). CDR3 residues: CASSLIGGAGYTL. In DNA form, the CDR3 reads TGTGCCAGCAGTTTAATTGGCGGGGCCGGCTACACCCTC.

The chain combines TRBV7-9 with TRBJ1-6, with no clear D. The V end lost 5 bases, the J end lost 7 bases, and 15 bases lay between the germline ends. This CDR3 spans 15 amino acids. CDR1 and CDR2 from the germline V gene are SEHNR and FQNEAQ (reference sequence). The DNA for the CDR3 is TGTGCCAGCAGCCTATACTCGAAGAGCAATTCACCCCTCCACTTT. Protein sequence: CASSLYSKSNSPLHF.

Many counts were recorded for this clonotype. This sequence joins TRBV2 and TRBJ1-5, with D possibly matching TRBD1 (6 bases). V shed 6 bases and J shed 2 bases, with 17 bases lying between them. CDR3 size: 16 residues. The germline V gene has CDR1 SNHLY and CDR2 FYNNEI. CDR3 sequence reads: CASSEHRTVGNQPQHF. CDR3 DNA sequence: TGTGCCAGCAGCGAACATAGGACAGTGGGCAATCAGCCCCAGCATTTT.